This TCR beta chain was captured in a study of identical twins. There were only healthy Caucasians among the donors. The germline V gene encodes CDR1 SGHTA and CDR2 FQGNSA. Trimming pared 1 base from V and 4 bases from J, leaving 16 bases between. This CDR3 spans 16 amino acids. One entry per CDR3 protein, called by TCRdb with MiXCR from the 5' RACE reads. The data show about 470,000 distinct CDR3 sequences, with 20% to 30% seen just once and 2.9% held by the top ten. The sample was also linked to a second study, of T cells expressing NK-cell markers. That paper adds: Seven sequenced donors out of eight were HCMV-seropositive, one seronegative. Each of about 6 donors carried dominant NKG2C+ clonotypes accounting for roughly 1.0-7.5% of CD8+ T cells.

This sequence originates from a woman younger than 35 in good health. J is TRBJ1-2 and V is TRBV7-2; D uncertain. The sample taken for sequencing was CD4+ T cells sorted from blood. Here the CDR3 reads CASSLEWGGWVYGYTF. The CDR3 bases are TGTGCCAGCAGCTTAGAATGGGGAGGCTGGGTCTATGGCTACACCTTC.